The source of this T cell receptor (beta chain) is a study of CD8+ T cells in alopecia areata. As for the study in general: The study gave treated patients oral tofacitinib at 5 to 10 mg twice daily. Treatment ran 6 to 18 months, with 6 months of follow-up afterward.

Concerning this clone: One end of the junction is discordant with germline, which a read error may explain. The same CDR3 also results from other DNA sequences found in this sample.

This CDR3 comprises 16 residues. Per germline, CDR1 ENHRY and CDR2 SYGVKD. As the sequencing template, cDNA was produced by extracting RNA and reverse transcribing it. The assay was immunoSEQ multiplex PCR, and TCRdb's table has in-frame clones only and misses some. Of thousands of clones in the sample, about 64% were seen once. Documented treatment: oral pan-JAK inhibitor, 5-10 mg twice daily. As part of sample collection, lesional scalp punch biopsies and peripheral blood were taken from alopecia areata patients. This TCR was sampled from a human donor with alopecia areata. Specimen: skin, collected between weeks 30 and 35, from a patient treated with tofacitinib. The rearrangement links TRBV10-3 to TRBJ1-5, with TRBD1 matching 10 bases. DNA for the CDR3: TGCGCCATCAGCGATACCCGGGACAGGGGCCATCAGCCCCAGCATTTT. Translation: CAISDTRDRGHQPQHF.